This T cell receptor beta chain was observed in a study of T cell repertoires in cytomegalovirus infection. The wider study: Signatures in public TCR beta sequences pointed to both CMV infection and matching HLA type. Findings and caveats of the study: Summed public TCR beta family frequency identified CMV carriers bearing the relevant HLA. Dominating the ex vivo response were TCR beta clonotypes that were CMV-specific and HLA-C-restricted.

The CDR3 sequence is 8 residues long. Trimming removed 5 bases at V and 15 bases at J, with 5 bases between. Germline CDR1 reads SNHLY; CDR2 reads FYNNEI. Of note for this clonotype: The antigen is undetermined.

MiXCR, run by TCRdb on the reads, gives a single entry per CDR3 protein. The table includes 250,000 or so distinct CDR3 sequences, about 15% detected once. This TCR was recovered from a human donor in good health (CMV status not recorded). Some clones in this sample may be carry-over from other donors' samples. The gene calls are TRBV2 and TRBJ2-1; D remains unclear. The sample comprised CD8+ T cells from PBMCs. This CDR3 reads CASSTGFF. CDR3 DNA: TGTGCCAGCAGTACGGGGTTCTTC.